A selection of T cell receptor beta chains follows, all from one sample in a study of blood T cells in healthy people across ages. TCRdb passed the 5' RACE reads through MiXCR, listing each CDR3 protein once. The table shows about 900,000 distinct CDR3 sequences, with roughly 52% occurring only once. Material for sequencing was blood. These receptors were collected from a man aged 25-45 years in good health. The conserved cysteine and the conserved F or W are not part of the CDR3 here. Clone size is stated in some rows and not others, as once, few, many or a class when expanded.

V gene: TRBV9
J gene: TRBJ2-3
clone size: .
CDR3 protein: ASSVDGQDTQY

V gene: TRBV12-3/TRBV12-4
J gene: .
clone size: .
CDR3 protein: ASSTTGHETQF

V gene: TRBV25-1
J gene: TRBJ1-5
clone size: few
CDR3 protein: ASSTTGASQPQH

V gene: TRBV4-2
J gene: TRBJ2-3
clone size: few
CDR3 protein: ASSQVGSRGTQY

V gene: TRBV6-5
J gene: TRBJ1-6
clone size: few
CDR3 protein: ASSTGQGINSPLH

V gene: TRBV12-3/TRBV12-4
J gene: TRBJ2-2
clone size: .
CDR3 protein: ASKERDTGELF

V gene: TRBV4-2
J gene: TRBJ1-2
clone size: few
CDR3 protein: ASSQDLPTGGSNYGYT

V gene: TRBV9
J gene: TRBJ2-1
clone size: .
CDR3 protein: ASSAGTASYNEQF

V gene: TRBV9
J gene: TRBJ2-3
clone size: .
CDR3 protein: ASSERGGQLTDTQY

V gene: TRBV6-1
J gene: TRBJ2-3
clone size: .
CDR3 protein: ASTEGKLSTDTQY

V gene: TRBV6-2/TRBV6-3
J gene: TRBJ2-3
clone size: .
CDR3 protein: ASSPSQLGGTQY

V gene: TRBV7-9
J gene: TRBJ1-1
clone size: .
CDR3 protein: ASSDGGDYEAF

V gene: TRBV7-6
J gene: TRBJ2-1
clone size: few
CDR3 protein: ASSSELGIGYEQF

V gene: TRBV6-1
J gene: TRBJ2-7
clone size: once
CDR3 protein: ASQGTGTTFYSYEQY

V gene: TRBV12-3/TRBV12-4
J gene: TRBJ2-7
clone size: few
CDR3 protein: ASSTAHEQY

V gene: TRBV6-2/TRBV6-3
J gene: TRBJ2-1
clone size: once
CDR3 protein: ASSYGLYSSYNEQF

V gene: TRBV7-9
J gene: TRBJ2-7
clone size: .
CDR3 protein: ASNRGPSYEQY

V gene: TRBV5-1
J gene: TRBJ2-4
clone size: few
CDR3 protein: ASSLELENIQY

V gene: TRBV27
J gene: TRBJ2-7
clone size: .
CDR3 protein: ASSLYGGSTYEQY

V gene: TRBV29-1
J gene: TRBJ2-5
clone size: .
CDR3 protein: SVRGTDQETQY

V gene: TRBV20-1
J gene: TRBJ1-1
clone size: .
CDR3 protein: SARTNGMNTEAF

V gene: TRBV6-1
J gene: TRBJ2-3
clone size: .
CDR3 protein: ASILPRGEADTQY

V gene: TRBV7-9
J gene: TRBJ1-4
clone size: .
CDR3 protein: ASSLSTQVDEKLF

V gene: TRBV20-1
J gene: TRBJ2-5
clone size: few
CDR3 protein: SATNRLTQETQY

V gene: TRBV10-3
J gene: TRBJ1-1
clone size: .
CDR3 protein: AISDRGGRGRTEAF

V gene: TRBV20-1
J gene: TRBJ2-5
clone size: few
CDR3 protein: SARDVYGGQETQY

V gene: TRBV7-6
J gene: TRBJ2-7
clone size: .
CDR3 protein: ASSIHHTDSFSYEQY

V gene: TRBV11-2
J gene: TRBJ2-1
clone size: .
CDR3 protein: ASQAGFNNEQF

V gene: TRBV12-3/TRBV12-4
J gene: TRBJ2-7
clone size: .
CDR3 protein: ASSREASGGFYEQY

V gene: TRBV7-2
J gene: TRBJ2-1
clone size: .
CDR3 protein: ASSKPGTRGATYNEQF

V gene: TRBV12-3/TRBV12-4
J gene: TRBJ1-4
clone size: .
CDR3 protein: ASSPKGANEKLF

V gene: TRBV5-6
J gene: TRBJ2-2
clone size: .
CDR3 protein: ASSLVWQANTGELF

V gene: TRBV24-1
J gene: TRBJ2-1
clone size: .
CDR3 protein: ATSDQRQGLYNEQF

V gene: TRBV4-3
J gene: TRBJ1-2
clone size: few
CDR3 protein: ASSQENRGHGGYT

V gene: TRBV7-9
J gene: TRBJ2-7
clone size: few
CDR3 protein: ASSPKTGSYEQY

V gene: TRBV28
J gene: TRBJ1-1
clone size: .
CDR3 protein: ASYRLNTEAF

V gene: TRBV6-5
J gene: TRBJ1-5
clone size: .
CDR3 protein: ASSYSKVNRPQH

V gene: TRBV21-1
J gene: TRBJ2-1
clone size: .
CDR3 protein: ASSNVVFFRF

V gene: TRBV3-1
J gene: TRBJ2-1
clone size: .
CDR3 protein: ASRDAGLAGLNEQF

V gene: TRBV6-5
J gene: TRBJ2-1
clone size: many
CDR3 protein: ASSYRTVYNEQF

V gene: TRBV6-1
J gene: TRBJ2-1
clone size: few
CDR3 protein: ASSGLHRLDEQF

V gene: TRBV7-2
J gene: TRBJ2-3
clone size: .
CDR3 protein: ASSSRAVGDTQY

V gene: TRBV4-3
J gene: TRBJ2-3
clone size: few
CDR3 protein: ASSQERLSGEDTQY

V gene: TRBV6-1
J gene: .
clone size: .
CDR3 protein: ASRRESPGLAGGPLYEQY

V gene: TRBV24-1
J gene: TRBJ2-5
clone size: .
CDR3 protein: ATSDAGSRETQY

V gene: TRBV5-1
J gene: TRBJ2-3
clone size: .
CDR3 protein: ASSSRRGDTQY

V gene: TRBV10-3
J gene: TRBJ2-1
clone size: .
CDR3 protein: AISESAGGPDEQF

V gene: TRBV4-2
J gene: TRBJ2-4
clone size: few
CDR3 protein: ASSQDEVAKNIQY

V gene: TRBV7-9
J gene: TRBJ2-7
clone size: many
CDR3 protein: ASSSLTYEQY

V gene: TRBV9
J gene: TRBJ1-1
clone size: few
CDR3 protein: ASSVAAEGAPGTEAF

V gene: TRBV28
J gene: TRBJ2-5
clone size: .
CDR3 protein: ASRSLGLPREQY